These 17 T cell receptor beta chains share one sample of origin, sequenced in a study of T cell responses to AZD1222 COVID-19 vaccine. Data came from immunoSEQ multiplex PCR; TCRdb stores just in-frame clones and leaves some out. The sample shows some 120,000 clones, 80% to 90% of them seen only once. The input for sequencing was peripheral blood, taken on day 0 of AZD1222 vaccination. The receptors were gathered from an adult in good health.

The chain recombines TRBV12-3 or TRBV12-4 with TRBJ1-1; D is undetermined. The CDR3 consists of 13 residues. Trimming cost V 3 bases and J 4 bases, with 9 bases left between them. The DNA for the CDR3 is TGTGCCAGCAGTTTTTGGGGTTCCACTGAAGCTTTCTTT. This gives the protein CASSFWGSTEAFF.

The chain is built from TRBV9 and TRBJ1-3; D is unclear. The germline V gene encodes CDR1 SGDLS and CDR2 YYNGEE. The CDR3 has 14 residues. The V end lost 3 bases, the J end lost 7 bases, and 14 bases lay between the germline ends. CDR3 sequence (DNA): TGTGCCAGCAGCGGTTCCGGGCTCACCAACACCATATATTTT. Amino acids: CASSGSGLTNTIYF.

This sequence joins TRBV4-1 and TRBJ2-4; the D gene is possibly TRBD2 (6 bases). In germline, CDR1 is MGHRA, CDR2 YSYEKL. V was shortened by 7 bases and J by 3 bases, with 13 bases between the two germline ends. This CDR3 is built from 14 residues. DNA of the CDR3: TGCGCCAGCAATCAGCAGGGAGGCAAAAACATTCAGTACTTC. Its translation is CASNQQGGKNIQYF.

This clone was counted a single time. The CDR3 is CASSLNSSPLHF. CDR3 nucleotide sequence: TGTGCCAGCAGTTTAAATTCTTCACCCCTCCACTTT. This sequence joins TRBV28 and TRBJ1-6; D remains ambiguous. The CDR3 is made up of 12 amino acids. The germline V gene encodes CDR1 MDHEN and CDR2 SYDVKM. Trimming removed 2 bases from V and 9 bases from J, with 5 bases in between.

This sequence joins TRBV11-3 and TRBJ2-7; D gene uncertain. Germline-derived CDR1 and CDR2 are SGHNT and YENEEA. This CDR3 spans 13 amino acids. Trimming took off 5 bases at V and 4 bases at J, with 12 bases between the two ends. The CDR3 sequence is CASSVRTFYEQYF. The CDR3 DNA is TGTGCCAGCAGCGTAAGGACGTTTTACGAGCAGTACTTC. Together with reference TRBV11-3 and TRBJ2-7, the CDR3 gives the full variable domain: EAGVVQSPRYKIIEKKQPVAFWCNPISGHNTLYWYLQNLGQGPELLIRYENEEAVDDSQLPKDRFSAERLKGVDSTLKIQPAELGDSAVYLCASSVRTFYEQYFGPGTRLTVT.

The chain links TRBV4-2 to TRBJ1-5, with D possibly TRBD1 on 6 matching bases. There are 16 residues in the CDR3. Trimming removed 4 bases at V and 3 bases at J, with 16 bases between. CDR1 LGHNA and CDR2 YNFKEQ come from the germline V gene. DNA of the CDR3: TGTGCCAGCAGCCGCCCGGAGGGGGGGAACAATCAGCCCCAGCATTTT. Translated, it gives CASSRPEGGNNQPQHF.

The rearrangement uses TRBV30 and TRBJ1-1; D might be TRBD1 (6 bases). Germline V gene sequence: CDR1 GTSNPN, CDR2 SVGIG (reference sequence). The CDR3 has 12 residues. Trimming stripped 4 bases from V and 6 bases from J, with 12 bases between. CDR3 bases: TGTGCCTGGACGCTCGACAGGCCTGAAGCTTTCTTT. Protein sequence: CAWTLDRPEAFF.

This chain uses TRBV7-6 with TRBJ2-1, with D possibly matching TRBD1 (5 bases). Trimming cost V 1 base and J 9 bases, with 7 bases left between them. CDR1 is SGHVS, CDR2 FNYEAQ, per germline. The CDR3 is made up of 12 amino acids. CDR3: CASSLEDIEQFF. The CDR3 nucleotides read TGTGCCAGCAGCTTAGAGGACATTGAGCAGTTCTTC.

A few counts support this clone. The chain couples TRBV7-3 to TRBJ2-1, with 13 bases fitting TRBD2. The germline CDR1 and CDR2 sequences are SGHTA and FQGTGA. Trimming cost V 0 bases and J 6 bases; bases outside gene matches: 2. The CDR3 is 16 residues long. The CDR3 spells CASSLTGTSGTNEQFF. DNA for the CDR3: TGTGCCAGCAGCTTAACGGGGACTAGCGGGACCAATGAGCAGTTCTTC.

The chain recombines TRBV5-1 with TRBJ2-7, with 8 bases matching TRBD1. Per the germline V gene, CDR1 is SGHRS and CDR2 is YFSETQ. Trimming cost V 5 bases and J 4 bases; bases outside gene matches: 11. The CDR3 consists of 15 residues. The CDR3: CASRPGQGSVYEQYF. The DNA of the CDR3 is TGCGCCAGCAGACCCGGACAGGGATCCGTTTACGAGCAGTACTTC.

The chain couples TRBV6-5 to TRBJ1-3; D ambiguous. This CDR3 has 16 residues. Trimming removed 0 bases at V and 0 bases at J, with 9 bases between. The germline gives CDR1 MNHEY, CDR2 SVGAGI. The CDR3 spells CASSYSRTLSGNTIYF. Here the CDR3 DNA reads TGTGCCAGCAGTTACTCTCGGACGCTCTCTGGAAACACCATATATTTT.

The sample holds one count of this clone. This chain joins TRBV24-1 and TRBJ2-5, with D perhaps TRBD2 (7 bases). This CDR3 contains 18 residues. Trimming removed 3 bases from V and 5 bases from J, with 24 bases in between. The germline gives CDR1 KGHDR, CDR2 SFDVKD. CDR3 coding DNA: TGTGCCACCAGTGATCCACCAGACTTCGGGGGGCGCGAGGAGACCCAGTACTTC. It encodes CATSDPPDFGGREETQYF.

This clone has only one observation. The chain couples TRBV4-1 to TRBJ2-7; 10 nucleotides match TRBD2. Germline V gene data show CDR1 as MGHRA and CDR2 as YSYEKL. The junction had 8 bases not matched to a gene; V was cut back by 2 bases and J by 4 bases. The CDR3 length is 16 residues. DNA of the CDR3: TGCGCCAGCAGCCAACAGCAGCTAGCGGGGGCTTACGAGCAGTACTTC. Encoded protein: CASSQQQLAGAYEQYF.

Written as DNA, the CDR3 is TGTGCCAGCGGGGCAGCGGGACCAGCCTACGAGCAGTACTTC. It specifies CASGAAGPAYEQYF. The rearrangement joins TRBV6-5 to TRBJ2-7, with 7 bases identical to TRBD2. The CDR3 spans 14 residues. Germline assignment: CDR1 MNHEY and CDR2 SVGAGI. Unmatched junction bases numbered 9, after V lost 8 bases and J lost 2 bases.

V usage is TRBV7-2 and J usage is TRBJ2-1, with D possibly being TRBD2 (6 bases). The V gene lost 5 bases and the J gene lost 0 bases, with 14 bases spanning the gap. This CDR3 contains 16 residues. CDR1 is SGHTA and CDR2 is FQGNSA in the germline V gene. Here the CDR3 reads CASSPRDSSSYNEQFF. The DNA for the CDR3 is TGTGCCAGCAGCCCGAGGGACTCCAGCTCCTACAATGAGCAGTTCTTC.

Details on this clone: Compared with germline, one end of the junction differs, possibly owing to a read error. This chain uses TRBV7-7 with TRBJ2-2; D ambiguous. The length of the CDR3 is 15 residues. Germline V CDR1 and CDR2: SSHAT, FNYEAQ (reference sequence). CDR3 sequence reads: CASSLPTGGTGELFF. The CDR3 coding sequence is TGTGCTAGCAGCTTACCGACGGGTGGCACCGGGGAGCTGTTTTTT.

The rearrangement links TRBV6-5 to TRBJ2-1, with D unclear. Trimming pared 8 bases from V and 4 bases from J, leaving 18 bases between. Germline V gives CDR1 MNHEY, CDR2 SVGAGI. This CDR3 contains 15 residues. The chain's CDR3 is CASVPVTYVYNEQFF. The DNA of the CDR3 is TGTGCCAGCGTTCCTGTGACATACGTTTACAATGAGCAGTTCTTC.